These T cell receptor beta chains were read from a single sample in a study of CD8 T cells in ankylosing spondylitis. One entry per CDR3 protein results from TCRdb running MiXCR on the 5' RACE reads. Of hundreds of thousands of distinct CDR3 sequences detected, 20% to 25% appear once; the ten largest clones hold roughly 14%. Sequenced input: blood, either unsorted or a sorted T cell fraction (not recorded which). These receptor sequences come from a male donor with ankylosing spondylitis or in good health (not recorded which). CDR3s include the opening cysteine and the closing phenylalanine or tryptophan. D genes are given only for firm matches. The listing skips clone size in some rows; elsewhere it reads once, few, many or a size class.

>TRBJ2-1|.|TRBV29-1|.
CSVEGLTGYNEQFF
TGCAGCGTTGAAGGACTCACGGGGTACAATGAGCAGTTCTTC
>TRBJ2-1|TRBD2|TRBV11-2|few
CASSHRLAGGPGNEQFF
TGTGCCAGCAGCCACCGACTAGCGGGGGGGCCTGGGAATGAGCAGTTCTTC
>TRBJ1-5|.|TRBV12-3/TRBV12-4|.
CASTTVGNQPQHF
TGTGCCAGCACCACGGTAGGCAATCAGCCCCAGCATTTT
>TRBJ1-5|.|TRBV15|many
CATSGDRGGNQPQHF
TGTGCCACCAGCGGGGACCGGGGTGGCAATCAGCCCCAGCATTTT
>TRBJ2-7|.|TRBV5-1|once
CASSLAEGGEQYF
TGCGCCAGCAGCTTGGCCGAGGGGGGCGAGCAGTACTTC
>TRBJ2-6|.|TRBV7-6|once
CASSPYGAGANVLTF
TGTGCCAGCAGCCCCTACGGGGCTGGGGCCAACGTCCTGACTTTC
>TRBJ2-1|TRBD2|TRBV18|.
CASSPVGRGGSYNEQFF
TGTGCCAGCTCTCCTGTCGGCCGGGGGGGCTCCTACAATGAGCAGTTCTTC
>TRBJ2-7|.|TRBV6-2/TRBV6-3|.
CASSRLGEQYF
TGTGCCAGCAGCCGCTTGGGTGAGCAGTACTTC
>TRBJ2-4|.|TRBV29-1|.
CSVEGNQNIQYF
TGCAGCGTTGAAGGGAATCAAAACATTCAGTACTTC
>TRBJ1-1|.|TRBV12-3/TRBV12-4|.
CASSSGTANTEAFF
TGTGCCAGCAGTTCAGGGACGGCTAACACTGAAGCTTTCTTT
>TRBJ2-7|TRBD2|TRBV7-9|.
CASSLDSALAVYEQYF
TGTGCCAGCAGCCTGGATAGCGCGCTAGCGGTATACGAGCAGTACTTC
>TRBJ2-2|.|TRBV7-2|.
CANPPPGVGMGELFF
TGTGCCAACCCCCCGCCGGGGGTCGGGATGGGCGAGCTGTTTTTT
>TRBJ2-5|.|TRBV27|.
CASSPRGMAQYF
TGTGCCAGCAGCCCAAGGGGGATGGCCCAGTACTTC
>TRBJ2-7|.|TRBV5-1|.
CASSLGPGAVYEQYF
TGCGCCAGCAGCTTGGGTCCAGGTGCTGTTTACGAGCAGTACTTC
>TRBJ2-2|.|TRBV6-5|few
CASSYGAGLGTGELFF
TGTGCCAGCAGTTACGGGGCAGGGTTAGGAACCGGGGAGCTGTTTTTT
>TRBJ2-7|.|TRBV18|.
CASSPPTGRPEQYF
TGTGCCAGCTCACCACCGACAGGTCGCCCCGAGCAGTACTTC
>TRBJ2-1|TRBD2|TRBV20-1|few
CSASDGGSSIEQFF
TGCAGTGCTAGTGACGGGGGGTCTTCGATTGAGCAGTTCTTC
>TRBJ1-1|.|TRBV9|.
CASSPGRGAFF
TGTGCCAGCAGCCCAGGGAGAGGAGCTTTCTTT
>TRBJ1-1|.|TRBV7-9|.
CASRQMNTEAFF
TGTGCCAGCAGGCAAATGAACACTGAAGCTTTCTTT
>TRBJ2-3|TRBD2|TRBV6-5|.
CASSYSSGVGTDTQYF
TGTGCCAGCAGTTACTCCAGCGGGGTCGGCACAGATACGCAGTATTTT
>TRBJ1-3|.|TRBV4-1|.
CASSPTGASGNTIYF
TGCGCCAGCAGCCCGACAGGCGCCTCTGGAAACACCATATATTTT
>TRBJ2-7|.|TRBV7-6|.
CASSFGASSYEQYF
TGTGCCAGCAGCTTCGGCGCCAGCTCCTACGAGCAGTACTTC
>TRBJ2-7|TRBD2|TRBV7-2|.
CASSLNAGGGPTYEQYF
TGTGCCAGCAGCTTAAATGCGGGCGGGGGGCCTACCTACGAGCAGTACTTC
>TRBJ2-1|.|TRBV20-1|.
CSAEDSYSYNEQFF
TGCAGTGCTGAGGACTCCTACTCCTACAATGAGCAGTTCTTC
>TRBJ2-7|.|TRBV20-1|few
CSARRKASYEQYF
TGCAGTGCTCGACGAAAAGCCTCCTACGAGCAGTACTTC
>TRBJ2-1|TRBD2|TRBV29-1|.
CSTPGGFDEQFF
TGCAGCACCCCGGGGGGTTTTGATGAGCAGTTCTTC
>TRBJ2-2|TRBD1|TRBV14|.
CASSPWTGGSTGELFF
TGTGCCAGCAGCCCATGGACAGGAGGTAGCACCGGGGAGCTGTTTTTT
>TRBJ2-5|.|TRBV6-1|few
CAGRLQKKETQYF
TGTGCCGGCAGGCTGCAAAAAAAAGAGACCCAGTACTTC
>TRBJ1-5|.|TRBV12-3/TRBV12-4|.
CASSFYRDSNQPQHF
TGTGCCAGCAGCTTCTACAGGGATAGCAATCAGCCCCAGCATTTT
>TRBJ2-7|.|TRBV6-1|.
CASNQGGSYEQYF
TGTGCCAGCAACCAGGGGGGGTCCTACGAGCAGTACTTC
>TRBJ1-1|TRBD1|TRBV12-3/TRBV12-4|.
CASVTGGGNTEAFF
TGTGCCAGCGTGACAGGGGGTGGGAACACTGAAGCTTTCTTT
>TRBJ2-7|.|TRBV20-1|many
CSARSGLDYEQYF
TGCAGTGCTAGATCAGGATTAGACTACGAGCAGTACTTC
>TRBJ2-1|TRBD2|TRBV6-4|.
CASSGLAGANEQFF
TGTGCCAGCAGTGGACTAGCGGGGGCCAATGAGCAGTTCTTC
>TRBJ2-7|TRBD1|TRBV4-2|many
CASSPGTDYEQYF
TGTGCCAGCAGCCCCGGGACAGACTACGAGCAGTACTTC
>TRBJ2-5|TRBD2|TRBV5-1|.
CASSLSPGTKETQYF
TGCGCCAGCAGCTTGTCCCCCGGGACTAAAGAGACCCAGTACTTC